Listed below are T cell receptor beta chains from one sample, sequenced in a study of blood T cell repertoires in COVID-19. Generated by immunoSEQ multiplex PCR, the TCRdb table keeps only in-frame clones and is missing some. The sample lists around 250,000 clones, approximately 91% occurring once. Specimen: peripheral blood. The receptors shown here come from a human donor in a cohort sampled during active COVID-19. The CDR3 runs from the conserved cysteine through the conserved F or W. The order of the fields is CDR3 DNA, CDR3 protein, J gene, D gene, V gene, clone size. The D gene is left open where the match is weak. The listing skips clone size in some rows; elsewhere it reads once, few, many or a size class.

CDR3nt: TGTGCCACCAGTGATTTCCAGACAGGGGGGACCGGGGAGCTGTTTTTT
CDR3aa: CATSDFQTGGTGELFF
j_gene: TRBJ2-2
d_gene: TRBD1
v_gene: TRBV24-1
abundance: once

CDR3nt: TGCGCCAGCAGCTTATCCCCGGGGGGCGTGGAGACCCAGTACTTC
CDR3aa: CASSLSPGGVETQYF
j_gene: TRBJ2-5
d_gene: NA
v_gene: TRBV5-1
abundance: once

CDR3nt: TGTGCCAGCAGGACACCCGGGAGGTCGGGTGCCTACGAGCAGTACTTC
CDR3aa: CASRTPGRSGAYEQYF
j_gene: TRBJ2-7
d_gene: TRBD2
v_gene: TRBV28
abundance: NA

CDR3nt: TGTGCCAGCAGCTTAGCCCTCGGGGACAGGGGGCGCTACGAGCAGTACTTC
CDR3aa: CASSLALGDRGRYEQYF
j_gene: TRBJ2-7
d_gene: TRBD1
v_gene: TRBV7-2
abundance: NA

CDR3nt: TGCACCAGCAGCTTAGCCCCCGGGGATGGCTACACCTTC
CDR3aa: CTSSLAPGDGYTF
j_gene: TRBJ1-2
d_gene: NA
v_gene: TRBV1
abundance: NA

CDR3nt: TGTGCCAGTAGTATGGACAGGGAGTTTAATGAAAAACTGTTTTTT
CDR3aa: CASSMDREFNEKLFF
j_gene: TRBJ1-4
d_gene: TRBD1
v_gene: TRBV19
abundance: NA

CDR3nt: TGTGCCATCAGGGGAGGTGGTTCGGGCACAGATACGCAGTATTTT
CDR3aa: CAIRGGGSGTDTQYF
j_gene: TRBJ2-3
d_gene: NA
v_gene: TRBV10-3
abundance: NA

CDR3nt: TGTGCCAGCACCGAACCTGTAGCGGGGGTTACCACAGATACGCAGTATTTT
CDR3aa: CASTEPVAGVTTDTQYF
j_gene: TRBJ2-3
d_gene: TRBD2
v_gene: TRBV28
abundance: NA

CDR3nt: TGTGCCACCAGGGACGCGGGGGTAGGGGACACTGAAGCTTTCTTT
CDR3aa: CATRDAGVGDTEAFF
j_gene: TRBJ1-1
d_gene: NA
v_gene: TRBV24-1
abundance: NA

CDR3nt: TGTGCCAGCAGCCTCTATAGGGAGGGGCCCTACGAGCAGTACTTC
CDR3aa: CASSLYREGPYEQYF
j_gene: TRBJ2-7
d_gene: TRBD2
v_gene: TRBV7-8
abundance: NA

CDR3nt: TGTGCCAGCAGCCAAGGGGGGGGGCAGAGCTATGGCTACACCTTC
CDR3aa: CASSQGGGQSYGYTF
j_gene: TRBJ1-2
d_gene: NA
v_gene: TRBV6-5
abundance: NA

CDR3nt: TGTGCCAGCTCTCCCACAGGGATCGTGGCGGGGAACACTGAAGCTTTCTTT
CDR3aa: CASSPTGIVAGNTEAFF
j_gene: TRBJ1-1
d_gene: NA
v_gene: TRBV18
abundance: NA

CDR3nt: TGTGCCAGCAGCTCTAGTACTAGTTGGAACCAAGAGACCCAGTACTTC
CDR3aa: CASSSSTSWNQETQYF
j_gene: TRBJ2-5
d_gene: NA
v_gene: TRBV7-9
abundance: NA

CDR3nt: TGTGCCAGCAGCTTAGTCGACAGGGTGGGAAGTGGCTACACCTTC
CDR3aa: CASSLVDRVGSGYTF
j_gene: TRBJ1-2
d_gene: TRBD1
v_gene: TRBV11-2
abundance: NA

CDR3nt: TGCGCCAGCAGCCGCCTGACAGGTCCCTACGAGCAGTACTTC
CDR3aa: CASSRLTGPYEQYF
j_gene: TRBJ2-7
d_gene: NA
v_gene: TRBV4-3
abundance: once

CDR3nt: TGTGCCAGCAGCTTGGACAGGGGGACACAGGATACGCAGTATTTT
CDR3aa: CASSLDRGTQDTQYF
j_gene: TRBJ2-3
d_gene: TRBD1
v_gene: TRBV7-2
abundance: NA

CDR3nt: TGTGCCAGCAGCTCATACGGGGCAAAAGGGGGCGAGCAGTACTTC
CDR3aa: CASSSYGAKGGEQYF
j_gene: TRBJ2-7
d_gene: NA
v_gene: TRBV5-4
abundance: NA

CDR3nt: TGTGCCACCAGCAGACAGGCCGGGGTGGGCACTGAAGCTTTCTTT
CDR3aa: CATSRQAGVGTEAFF
j_gene: TRBJ1-1
d_gene: NA
v_gene: TRBV15
abundance: NA

CDR3nt: TGTGCCAGCAGCTCCGAAAGGACAGGGATAGATTCACCCCTCCACTTT
CDR3aa: CASSSERTGIDSPLHF
j_gene: TRBJ1-6
d_gene: TRBD1
v_gene: TRBV7-2
abundance: NA

CDR3nt: TGTGCCAGCAGCTTATGGGTAGGGGCGAATCAGCCCCAGCATTTT
CDR3aa: CASSLWVGANQPQHF
j_gene: TRBJ1-5
d_gene: NA
v_gene: TRBV7-8
abundance: NA

CDR3nt: TGTGCCAGCAGCATAATCTTTGGGGTGGGCGGGTATGGCTATGGCTACACCTTC
CDR3aa: CASSIIFGVGGYGYGYTF
j_gene: TRBJ1-2
d_gene: NA
v_gene: TRBV28
abundance: NA

CDR3nt: TGTGCCAGCAGCGTAGGGGCAGACCAGAGCTCTGGAAACACCATATATTTT
CDR3aa: CASSVGADQSSGNTIYF
j_gene: TRBJ1-3
d_gene: NA
v_gene: TRBV9
abundance: NA

CDR3nt: TGTGCCAGCAGCCCCGGGGAGAACACTGAAGCTTTCTTT
CDR3aa: CASSPGENTEAFF
j_gene: TRBJ1-1
d_gene: NA
v_gene: TRBV27
abundance: NA

CDR3nt: TGTGCCAGCAGTTTAGGAGGGATCTATGGCTACACCTTC
CDR3aa: CASSLGGIYGYTF
j_gene: TRBJ1-2
d_gene: NA
v_gene: TRBV12-3/TRBV12-4
abundance: NA

CDR3nt: TGCGCCAGCAGCCATTATGACCCCGTGAGGGGCTACACCTTC
CDR3aa: CASSHYDPVRGYTF
j_gene: TRBJ1-2
d_gene: NA
v_gene: TRBV4-1
abundance: NA

CDR3nt: TGTGCCAGCAGCGTAGCCCCACGGGGGGCCGGGGGAGAAAAACTGTTTTTT
CDR3aa: CASSVAPRGAGGEKLFF
j_gene: TRBJ1-4
d_gene: NA
v_gene: TRBV9
abundance: NA

CDR3nt: TGTGCCAGCAGCCCTGGACAGGTGGCCTACTACGAGCAGTACTTC
CDR3aa: CASSPGQVAYYEQYF
j_gene: TRBJ2-7
d_gene: TRBD1
v_gene: TRBV14
abundance: NA

CDR3nt: TGCGCCAGCAGCTCCGACATGAACCACGAGCAGTACTTC
CDR3aa: CASSSDMNHEQYF
j_gene: TRBJ2-7
d_gene: NA
v_gene: TRBV5-1
abundance: NA

CDR3nt: TGTGCCAGCAGCACTAAGGGGGGGGGCCACACAGATACGCAGTATTTT
CDR3aa: CASSTKGGGHTDTQYF
j_gene: TRBJ2-3
d_gene: NA
v_gene: TRBV13
abundance: NA

CDR3nt: TGTGCCTGGGGATTTAGCGGGAGAGAGACCGGGGAGCTGTTTTTT
CDR3aa: CAWGFSGRETGELFF
j_gene: TRBJ2-2
d_gene: TRBD2
v_gene: TRBV30
abundance: NA

CDR3nt: TGTGCCAGCAGCTCAGGGAACGGGGCTTTCTTT
CDR3aa: CASSSGNGAFF
j_gene: TRBJ1-1
d_gene: NA
v_gene: TRBV5-4
abundance: NA

CDR3nt: TGTGCCAGCAGCCAACGTGATCCTGGGACTAGCGGGAGAGAGCAGTACTTC
CDR3aa: CASSQRDPGTSGREQYF
j_gene: TRBJ2-7
d_gene: TRBD2
v_gene: TRBV7-2
abundance: NA

CDR3nt: TGTGCCAGCAGCTTATGGACGTATAGTCCGGGTCTAGCGGGAGGGCCCGAGCAGTACTTC
CDR3aa: CASSLWTYSPGLAGGPEQYF
j_gene: TRBJ2-7
d_gene: TRBD2
v_gene: TRBV5-8
abundance: NA

CDR3nt: TGTGCCAGCAGCCTACAGGGAACCAATGAAAAACTGTTTTTT
CDR3aa: CASSLQGTNEKLFF
j_gene: TRBJ1-4
d_gene: NA
v_gene: TRBV6-6
abundance: NA

CDR3nt: TGTGCCAGCAGCGAGATCGATACCGGTATGAACACTGAAGCTTTCTTT
CDR3aa: CASSEIDTGMNTEAFF
j_gene: TRBJ1-1
d_gene: NA
v_gene: TRBV9
abundance: NA

CDR3nt: TGTGCCAGCAGTGAAGGGGAGTACGGGACAGGCTCCTACGAGCAGTACTTC
CDR3aa: CASSEGEYGTGSYEQYF
j_gene: TRBJ2-7
d_gene: TRBD1
v_gene: TRBV6-1
abundance: once

CDR3nt: TGTGCCAGCAGCGAGACAGGGTTTAGCACAGATACGCAGTATTTT
CDR3aa: CASSETGFSTDTQYF
j_gene: TRBJ2-3
d_gene: TRBD1
v_gene: TRBV9
abundance: NA

CDR3nt: TGTGCCAGCAGCCCCCCTTTATACGAGCAGTACTTC
CDR3aa: CASSPPLYEQYF
j_gene: TRBJ2-7
d_gene: NA
v_gene: TRBV28
abundance: NA

CDR3nt: TGTGCCAGCAGCGTCCTCAGGTGGGTCTCTGGAAACACCATATATTTT
CDR3aa: CASSVLRWVSGNTIYF
j_gene: TRBJ1-3
d_gene: NA
v_gene: TRBV7-9
abundance: NA

CDR3nt: TGTGCCAGCAGCTTAGGGTCTGACGGAGCTAACTATGGCTACACCTTC
CDR3aa: CASSLGSDGANYGYTF
j_gene: TRBJ1-2
d_gene: NA
v_gene: TRBV7-3
abundance: NA

CDR3nt: TGTGCCAGCAGCCAAACTATAGACCGATTAGGACTCTACGAGCAGTACTTC
CDR3aa: CASSQTIDRLGLYEQYF
j_gene: TRBJ2-7
d_gene: NA
v_gene: TRBV28
abundance: NA

CDR3nt: TGTGCCAGCAGCGTAGGGGGAGACCCGCCGTTCTTC
CDR3aa: CASSVGGDPPFF
j_gene: TRBJ2-1
d_gene: NA
v_gene: TRBV9
abundance: once

CDR3nt: TGTGCCAGCAGCTTGGACCGACAGGGGGCCCCGACCCTCCACTTT
CDR3aa: CASSLDRQGAPTLHF
j_gene: TRBJ1-6
d_gene: TRBD1
v_gene: TRBV5-6
abundance: NA

CDR3nt: TGTGCCAGCTCACCACCGACGACAGGGGGCGATGGCTACACCTTC
CDR3aa: CASSPPTTGGDGYTF
j_gene: TRBJ1-2
d_gene: TRBD1
v_gene: TRBV18
abundance: NA

CDR3nt: TGTGCCAGCAGCTTCCTTCCTCGGTCCGCGGGGGGGCCCCCAGATACGCAGTATTTT
CDR3aa: CASSFLPRSAGGPPDTQYF
j_gene: TRBJ2-3
d_gene: TRBD2
v_gene: TRBV7-2
abundance: NA

CDR3nt: TGTGCCAGCGGTTTCGGCTACGAGCAGTACTTC
CDR3aa: CASGFGYEQYF
j_gene: TRBJ2-7
d_gene: NA
v_gene: TRBV7-2
abundance: NA